The source of this T cell receptor (beta chain) is a study of T cells in Graves' hyperthyroidism and ophthalmopathy. With a duration under 2 months, the hyperthyroidism was newly diagnosed in patients aged 18 to 65. Each diagnosis was grounded in clinical symptoms, serum thyroxine and TRAb, thyroid ultrasound, and orbital computed tomography. Overall study results and limits: Within blood appeared most thyroid clonotypes that had expanded above 0.001.

This CDR3 region has 12 residues. The germline gives CDR1 WSHSY, CDR2 SAAADI. V was cut by 8 bases and J by 8 bases, with 15 bases left in between. The sample holds a few counts of this clonotype. Its matching antigen is unknown. It was RNA transcripts that yielded the amplified TCR beta CDR3 regions. HTBI primers were used for first-round RT-PCR of the TCR CDR3. TCRdb fed the multiplex PCR reads into MiXCR, producing one record per CDR3 protein. Among about 200,000 distinct CDR3 sequences listed, about 15% were seen once. V is TRBV10-2 and J is TRBJ1-2; weak D call: TRBD1 (6 bases). The sample taken for sequencing was blood. The source is a woman in her 50s with Graves' hyperthyroidism. CDR3 protein: CASEGQNRGYTF. The CDR3 DNA follows: TGCGCCAGCGAAGGACAGAATAGAGGCTACACCTTC.